The 5 T cell receptor beta chains presented below share a single source sample, sequenced in a study of T cells of healthy individuals. TCRdb independently ran MiXCR on the 5' RACE reads; one entry per CDR3 protein. The sample shows 41,000 or so distinct CDR3 sequences, 4.5% of them seen only once. The source of these receptors is a human donor in good health.

This clonotype was observed at least ten times. J is TRBJ1-6 and V is TRBV30; possible D gene TRBD1, 5 bases. V lost 1 base and J 4 bases, leaving 11 bases between the germline ends. CDR1 is GTSNPN and CDR2 is SVGIG in the germline V gene (reference sequence). This CDR3 contains 15 residues. DNA for the CDR3: TGTGCCTGGAGTGGGGGTGGGGGTTATAATTCACCCCTCCACTTT. Protein product: CAWSGGGGYNSPLHF.

This clonotype has a count of ten or more. This chain links TRBV6-5 with TRBJ1-2; possible D gene TRBD1, 5 bases. Germline-derived CDR1 and CDR2 are MNHEY and SVGAGI. Trimming pared 0 bases from V and 6 bases from J, leaving 11 bases between. The CDR3 runs to 14 residues. The CDR3 nucleotides read TGTGCCAGCAGTTACTCGGCAGGGCAAAATGGCTACACCTTC. This encodes CASSYSAGQNGYTF.

This clonotype was recorded at least ten times. The chain employs TRBV3-1 and TRBJ2-7; D ambiguous. Germline assignment: CDR1 LGHDT and CDR2 YNNKEL (reference sequence). The CDR3 covers 13 residues. The V and J ends lost 4 bases and 2 bases respectively, with 9 bases between them. The CDR3 region is CASSPGSTYEQYF. The CDR3 nucleotides are TGTGCCAGCAGCCCCGGTAGCACCTACGAGCAGTACTTC.

In this sample, this clonotype is medium-sized (0.01 to 0.1%). The rearrangement uses TRBV7-2 and TRBJ1-1; no clear D gene. The CDR3 is made up of 14 amino acids. V was shortened by 1 base and J by 1 base, with 7 bases between the two germline ends. The germline CDR1 and CDR2 sequences are SGHTA and FQGNSA. CDR3 sequence reads: CASSLVYRNTEAFF. The DNA for the CDR3 is TGTGCCAGCAGCTTAGTGTACAGGAACACTGAAGCTTTCTTT.

The chain joins TRBV5-1 to TRBJ2-7; 10 bases are shared with TRBD2. Germline lookup yields CDR1 SGHRS and CDR2 YFSETQ. The CDR3 runs to 14 residues. The J segment lost 4 bases and the V segment lost 1 base, leaving 2 bases of the junction unmatched. DNA for the CDR3: TGCGCCAGCAGCTTGCCTAGCGGGAGTTACGAGCAGTACTTC. This sequence encodes CASSLPSGSYEQYF. Using reference TRBV5-1 and TRBJ2-7 for the parts outside the CDR3, the full variable domain is KAGVTQTPRYLIKTRGQQVTLSCSPISGHRSVSWYQQTPGQGLQFLFEYFSETQRNKGNFPGRFSGRQFSNSRSEMNVSTLELGDSALYLCASSLPSGSYEQYFGPGTRLTVT.